Each of the 21 T cell receptor beta chains below was sequenced from the same sample in a study of identical twins. One entry per CDR3 protein, called by TCRdb with MiXCR from the 5' RACE reads. There are 500,000 to 550,000 distinct CDR3 sequences in the sample; about 22% occur only once, and approximately 0.52% lies in the top ten. These same records also appear under a second study, on yellow fever vaccine responses in identical twins.

The source material was CD4+ T cells sorted from blood. The receptor source for this set is a young woman in good health.

The genes are TRBV5-1 and TRBJ1-1, with D tentatively TRBD1 (5 bases). V was cut by 4 bases and J by 8 bases, with 18 bases left in between. Germline loops: CDR1 SGHRS, CDR2 YFSETQ. The CDR3 contains 14 residues. DNA of the CDR3: TGCGCCAGCAGCCTGCGAGACCGGGGGACCGAAGCTTTCTTT. Translation gives CASSLRDRGTEAFF.

This chain links TRBV28 with TRBJ1-2; tentatively, D is TRBD1 (6 bases). The CDR3 sequence is 13 residues long. The germline V and J ends were trimmed by 4 bases and 8 bases, with 14 bases remaining between them. Germline lookup yields CDR1 MDHEN and CDR2 SYDVKM. DNA of the CDR3: TGTGCCAGCAGTTCCCCGGACAGTCACGGCTACACCTTC. Translated: CASSSPDSHGYTF.

This clonotype has only a few counts. This chain connects TRBV6-4 to TRBJ2-1; D could derive from TRBD1 or TRBD2 (6 bases each). Germline V gene lookup returns CDR1 MRHNA and CDR2 SNTAGT. Trimming cost V 3 bases and J 8 bases, with 20 bases left between them. This CDR3 comprises 16 residues. CDR3 nucleotides: TGTGCCAGCAGTGAGCAGCCAGAGGGGGGATACCATGAGCAGTTCTTC. This translates into CASSEQPEGGYHEQFF.

The rearrangement uses TRBV5-6 and TRBJ2-1; 9 nucleotides line up with TRBD2. Germline V gene data show CDR1 as SGHDT and CDR2 as YYEEEE. V trimming: 2 bases; J trimming: 6 bases; junction bases outside the gene matches: 9. This CDR3 comprises 16 residues. CDR3 residues: CASSLPGASGINEQFF. In nucleotides, the CDR3 is TGTGCCAGCAGCTTACCAGGGGCTAGCGGGATCAATGAGCAGTTCTTC.

This clonotype was picked up a small number of times. The CDR3 loop reads CATSDSVHTEAFF. The CDR3 nucleotides read TGTGCCACCAGTGACTCCGTCCACACTGAAGCTTTCTTT. This rearrangement joins TRBV24-1 to TRBJ1-1; D remains unclear. Trimming left V 4 bases short and J 3 bases short, with 8 bases between. CDR1 and CDR2 (germline): KGHDR, SFDVKD. The CDR3 spans 13 residues.

This clonotype has only a few counts. CDR3 nucleotide sequence: TGTGCCAGCAGTTTCCAGGGGGCGCCTATTTACCAAGAGACCCAGTACTTC. It translates to CASSFQGAPIYQETQYF. The chain couples TRBV12-3 or TRBV12-4 to TRBJ2-5; 8 nucleotides match TRBD1. The CDR3 runs 17 residues. J was trimmed by 0 bases and V by 3 bases; bases with no gene match: 9.

The chain recombines TRBV5-6 with TRBJ1-6; 12 bases map to TRBD1. This CDR3 is 14 amino acids long. Germline lookup yields CDR1 SGHDT and CDR2 YYEEEE. The V and J ends lost 1 base and 14 bases, in that order; junction bases with no gene match: 4. CDR3 sequence: CASSLLGTGGTLHF. CDR3 sequence (DNA): TGTGCCAGCAGCTTGCTTGGGACAGGGGGCACCCTCCACTTT.

A few counts support this clonotype. V and J are TRBV2 and TRBJ2-2; D call uncertain. Germline-derived CDR1 and CDR2 are SNHLY and FYNNEI. V lost 5 bases to trimming and J lost 4 bases, with 11 bases between them. The CDR3 consists of 14 residues. CDR3 loop: CASSIQASTGELFF. For the CDR3, the DNA is TGTGCCAGCAGTATACAAGCGTCCACCGGGGAGCTGTTTTTT. The variable domain in full, with the rest retrieved from reference TRBV2 and TRBJ2-2, is EPEVTQTPSHQVTQMGQEVILRCVPISNHLYFYWYRQILGQKVEFLVSFYNNEISEKSEIFDDQFSVERPDGSNFTLKIRSTKLEDSAMYFCASSIQASTGELFFGEGSRLTVL.

V usage is TRBV5-1 and J usage is TRBJ2-1, with 7 bases that match TRBD2. The CDR3 is 13 residues long. V dropped 0 bases and J dropped 12; count of bases not matched to a gene: 6. Germline assignment: CDR1 SGHRS and CDR2 YFSETQ. The CDR3 nucleotides are TGCGCCAGCAGCTTGGGGCTAGCGGAGTTGCAGTTCTTC. Translated, it gives CASSLGLAELQFF.

The chain has TRBV12-3 or TRBV12-4 and TRBJ2-7; 10 bases line up with TRBD1. Germline trimming cut 3 bases from V and 2 bases from J; bases unmatched to any gene: 4. The CDR3 loop spans 15 amino acids. The CDR3 loop is CASSFGGTGAYEQYF. For the CDR3, the DNA is TGTGCCAGCAGTTTCGGCGGGACAGGGGCCTACGAGCAGTACTTC.

This clonotype was detected once. The V call is TRBV27, the J call TRBJ2-5, with 12 bases matching TRBD1. Germline V gene data show CDR1 as MNHEY and CDR2 as SMNVEV (reference sequence). This CDR3 spans 15 amino acids. Germline trimming cut 6 bases from V and 4 bases from J; bases unmatched to any gene: 6. CDR3 protein: CASSHRDRGPETQYF. CDR3 in DNA: TGTGCCAGCAGCCATAGGGACAGGGGGCCAGAGACCCAGTACTTC.

This rearrangement joins TRBV29-1 to TRBJ2-3; TRBD2 matches at 12 bases. The ends lost 8 bases at V and 5 bases at J; junction bases unmatched: 5. This CDR3 has 13 amino acids. Germline lookup yields CDR1 SQVTM and CDR2 ANQGSEA. CDR3 region: CSSTSGRVDTQYF. The CDR3 coding sequence is TGCAGCTCGACTAGCGGGAGAGTAGATACGCAGTATTTT.

The chain combines TRBV12-3 or TRBV12-4 with TRBJ2-6, with 8 bases lining up with TRBD2. The CDR3 runs 17 residues. J gave up 2 bases and V 3 bases, and 6 bases lay outside the gene matches. The CDR3 spells CASSLKQGLAGANVLTF. CDR3 bases: TGTGCCAGCAGTTTGAAGCAGGGACTAGCTGGGGCCAACGTCCTGACTTTC.

V and J are TRBV10-3 and TRBJ2-7; D is tentatively TRBD1 or TRBD2 (6 bases each). The ends were cut back, 7 bases at V and 0 bases at J, with 13 bases in the middle. The CDR3 totals 14 residues. The germline V gene encodes CDR1 ENHRY and CDR2 SYGVKD. Here the CDR3 reads CAIKGGPLSYEQYF. The CDR3 nucleotides read TGTGCCATCAAGGGGGGACCCCTCTCCTACGAGCAGTACTTC.

This clonotype came up a few times. The J gene is TRBJ2-3, the V gene TRBV5-1, with D possibly TRBD2 on 6 matching bases. The ends were cut back, 2 bases at V and 1 base at J, with 11 bases in the middle. This CDR3 has 15 amino acids. In germline, CDR1 is SGHRS, CDR2 YFSETQ. CDR3 sequence reads: CASSLWASGTDTQYF. CDR3 nucleotides: TGCGCCAGCAGCTTATGGGCTAGCGGCACAGATACGCAGTATTTT.

This clonotype was seen just once. The chain recombines TRBV20-1 with TRBJ1-1; D is unclear. CDR1 and CDR2 (germline): DFQATT, SNEGSKA (reference sequence). This CDR3 comprises 14 residues. V lost 3 bases and J lost 0, with 11 bases in between. CDR3 protein: CSASVQSLNTEAFF. CDR3 sequence (DNA): TGCAGTGCTAGTGTGCAGTCGTTGAACACTGAAGCTTTCTTT.

This clonotype was recorded at least ten times. The chain combines TRBV20-1 with TRBJ2-5; the D call may be TRBD1 or TRBD2 (7 bases each). This CDR3 region has 16 residues. CDR1 is DFQATT and CDR2 is SNEGSKA in the germline V gene (reference sequence). V lost 0 bases and J 1 base, leaving 15 bases between the germline ends. Here the CDR3 reads CSARDDGRGGQETQYF. The CDR3 nucleotides read TGCAGTGCTAGAGATGATGGCAGGGGGGGCCAAGAGACCCAGTACTTC.

For the CDR3, the DNA is TGTGCCAGCAACCAACTCCGGGACAGGGTCCACGAGCAGTACTTC. Translating gives CASNQLRDRVHEQYF. The chain links TRBV6-1 to TRBJ2-7, with 9 nucleotides matching TRBD1. Germline trimming cut 7 bases from V and 5 bases from J; bases unmatched to any gene: 12. The CDR3 totals 15 residues. CDR1 MNHNS and CDR2 SASEGT come from the germline V gene.

The chain is built from TRBV24-1 and TRBJ2-3; 11 nucleotides agree with TRBD1. The V gene's germline CDR1 is KGHDR and CDR2 SFDVKD. This CDR3 is 15 amino acids long. V was pared by 7 bases and J by 4 bases, with 6 bases of the junction left unmatched. CDR3: CATRMGTGGADTQYF. The CDR3 nucleotides are TGTGCCACCAGGATGGGGACAGGGGGTGCAGATACGCAGTATTTT.

This clonotype has more than one count but fewer than ten. The chain carries TRBV5-1 and TRBJ1-1; possibly TRBD1 for D (6 bases). Germline loops: CDR1 SGHRS, CDR2 YFSETQ. V gave up 0 bases and J gave up 7 bases, with 13 bases separating them. There are 14 residues in the CDR3. This CDR3 is CASSLEGGHGEAFF. CDR3 bases: TGCGCCAGCAGCTTGGAAGGGGGGCATGGTGAAGCTTTCTTT.

This clonotype was seen repeatedly, ten times or more. The chain carries TRBV20-1 and TRBJ1-4; D not certain. Germline V gene data show CDR1 as DFQATT and CDR2 as SNEGSKA (reference sequence). The ends were cut back, 2 bases at V and 4 bases at J, with 2 bases in the middle. This CDR3 region has 11 residues. This CDR3 reads CSARHNEKLFF. For the CDR3, the DNA is TGCAGTGCTAGACATAATGAAAAACTGTTTTTT.